One and the same sample provided the 20 T cell receptor beta chains below, sequenced in a study of TIL therapy for anti-PD-1-resistant metastatic lung cancer. Time point defined: pre-treatment sample, taken before nivolumab and TIL therapy. The immunoSEQ assay was v3. The table came from immunoSEQ multiplex PCR; TCRdb's copy has only in-frame clones and leaves some out. The sample includes tens of thousands of clones, under 75% seen only once; the top ten take over 6.5%. The source was blood, collected at baseline. The receptors shown here come from a person aged 25-79 years with non-small cell lung cancer.

This clone has only one observation. The chain uses TRBV11-3 and TRBJ2-1; D might be TRBD2 (6 bases). CDR3 length equals 14 residues. The ends were cut back, 6 bases at V and 2 bases at J, with 11 bases in the middle. The germline gives CDR1 SGHNT, CDR2 YENEEA. CDR3 sequence: CASRGLATYNEQFF. The CDR3 DNA reads as TGTGCCAGCAGGGGGCTAGCGACCTACAATGAGCAGTTCTTC.

The gene calls are TRBV19 and TRBJ2-7, with D perhaps TRBD1 (5 bases). Trimming left V 0 bases short and J 7 bases short, with 16 bases between. This CDR3 region has 15 residues. Per germline, CDR1 LNHDA and CDR2 SQIVND (reference sequence). CDR3 nucleotides: TGTGCCAGTAGTATAGATGGGGCAGCCGTGGGGGAGCAGTACTTC. Translated: CASSIDGAAVGEQYF.

This clone was observed a handful of times. The genes are TRBV5-4 and TRBJ1-1; maybe TRBD1 (6 bases). Germline V lookup: CDR1 SGHNT, CDR2 YYREEE (reference sequence). Trimming cost V 2 bases and J 6 bases, with 11 bases left between them. This CDR3 region has 13 residues. CDR3 nucleotides: TGTGCCAGCAGCTTTAATAACAGGGCTGAAGCTTTCTTT. Amino acids: CASSFNNRAEAFF.

In its sample, this clone was seen once. V and J are TRBV10-2 and TRBJ1-1, with unresolved D. The CDR3 is made up of 12 amino acids. Trimming took off 8 bases at V and 6 bases at J, with 13 bases between the two ends. Germline CDR1 is WSHSY and CDR2 is SAAADI. The CDR3 loop is CASGRMGAEAFF. The CDR3 DNA reads as TGCGCCAGCGGGAGGATGGGCGCTGAAGCTTTCTTT.

The rearrangement uses TRBV29-1 and TRBJ2-5; TRBD2 aligns across 16 bases. Germline values: CDR1 SQVTM, CDR2 ANQGSEA. With 6 bases clipped from V and 5 bases from J, the junction kept 12 bases outside the gene matches. The CDR3 sequence is 17 residues long. The CDR3 nucleotides read TGCAGCGTCGCGGGACTAGCGGGGGGGCCTGTGTGGGAGACCCAGTACTTC. This translates into CSVAGLAGGPVWETQYF.

The J gene is TRBJ1-4, the V gene TRBV2, with 9 bases matching TRBD1. CDR1 and CDR2 (germline): SNHLY, FYNNEI. The CDR3 spans 13 residues. Trimming took 8 bases from V and 6 from J; bases not matched to a gene: 4. CDR3 DNA: TGTGCCAGCTTCGACAGGGGGGATGAAAAACTGTTTTTT. Translation gives CASFDRGDEKLFF.

The chain recombines TRBV19 with TRBJ2-2; no definite D call. V was shortened by 3 bases and J by 11 bases, with 19 bases between the two germline ends. The germline CDR1 and CDR2 sequences are LNHDA and SQIVND (reference sequence). CDR3 size: 15 residues. The CDR3 sequence is CASSIGSMPTRELFF. CDR3 DNA sequence: TGTGCCAGTAGTATTGGGTCAATGCCCACCCGCGAGCTGTTTTTT.

The V call is TRBV18, the J call TRBJ2-1; D remains unclear. CDR1 is KGHSH, CDR2 LQKENI, per germline. This CDR3 has 15 residues. The V and J ends lost 3 bases and 4 bases respectively, with 13 bases between them. The CDR3 DNA reads TGTGCCAGCTCACCTAAATCGACTGGGTACAATGAGCAGTTCTTC. It yields the protein CASSPKSTGYNEQFF.

The rearrangement joins TRBV27 to TRBJ2-7; D perhaps matches TRBD2 (6 bases). V was trimmed by 8 bases and J by 0 bases, leaving 14 bases between them. CDR1 MNHEY and CDR2 SMNVEV come from the germline V gene (reference sequence). CDR3 size: 14 residues. The CDR3 protein is CASSGGSSSYEQYF. The CDR3, as DNA: TGTGCCAGCTCCGGGGGATCTAGCTCCTACGAGCAGTACTTC.

As to this clone: Other DNA sequences within the sample encode an identical CDR3. The CDR3 region is CASSRVAGNEQYF. The CDR3 DNA follows: TGCGCCAGCAGCCGGGTAGCGGGAAACGAGCAGTACTTC. This rearrangement joins TRBV4-1 to TRBJ2-7; 8 nucleotides align to TRBD2. Trimming cost V 4 bases and J 5 bases; bases outside gene matches: 4. There are 13 residues in the CDR3. Germline V gives CDR1 MGHRA, CDR2 YSYEKL.

V usage is TRBV2 and J usage is TRBJ1-2, with D possibly matching TRBD1 (5 bases). The CDR3 runs to 13 residues. The germline CDR1 and CDR2 sequences are SNHLY and FYNNEI. Trimming left V 7 bases short and J 4 bases short, with 13 bases between. CDR3 DNA sequence: TGTGCCAGCAAACAGGACTCCGGCTATGGCTACACCTTC. Translation gives CASKQDSGYGYTF.

The chain combines TRBV6-1 with TRBJ2-1; 7 bases agree with TRBD1. The germline V gene has CDR1 MNHNS and CDR2 SASEGT. This CDR3 spans 15 amino acids. V lost 8 bases to trimming and J lost 2 bases; unmatched junction nucleotides: 9. CDR3 coding DNA: TGTGCCAGCGAGGGGGCGGAATCGCCCTACAATGAGCAGTTCTTC. This sequence encodes CASEGAESPYNEQFF.

This clone has just a few counts. The chain is built from TRBV2 and TRBJ1-5; unclear D gene. Trimming removed 3 bases at V and 5 bases at J, with 14 bases between. CDR1 SNHLY and CDR2 FYNNEI come from the germline V gene. The CDR3 consists of 15 residues. The CDR3 coding sequence is TGTGCCAGCAGTGAGATGTTGGGCGGGCATCAGCCCCAGCATTTT. Translating it yields CASSEMLGGHQPQHF.

The CDR3, as DNA: TGTGCCAGCAGCGTAGGCCCCAGGACAGAGAACTATGGCTACACCTTC. Protein: CASSVGPRTENYGYTF. V and J are TRBV9 and TRBJ1-2, with D maybe TRBD1 (6 bases). CDR1 is SGDLS, CDR2 YYNGEE, per germline. The CDR3 runs 16 residues. Trimming removed 0 bases from V and 2 bases from J, with 14 bases in between.

The chain joins TRBV19 to TRBJ2-1; D call uncertain. Germline V gene data show CDR1 as LNHDA and CDR2 as SQIVND (reference sequence). The CDR3 contains 13 residues. Trimming pared 6 bases from V and 0 bases from J, leaving 6 bases between. This CDR3 is CASSLSSYNEQFF. CDR3 DNA: TGTGCCAGTAGCTTATCCTCCTACAATGAGCAGTTCTTC.

The rearrangement joins TRBV6-6 to TRBJ1-1, with D hard to call. Trimming removed 3 bases from V and 0 bases from J, with 11 bases in between. The CDR3 totals 15 residues. Looked up from germline, CDR1 is MNHNY and CDR2 is SVGAGI (reference sequence). CDR3 sequence reads: CASSYPRTLNTEAFF. The CDR3 DNA sequence: TGTGCCAGCAGTTATCCGAGGACTTTGAACACTGAAGCTTTCTTT.

A few counts support this clone. The V and J genes are TRBV10-3 and TRBJ1-1; D may be TRBD1 (5 bases). The germline gives CDR1 ENHRY, CDR2 SYGVKD. V dropped 11 bases and J dropped 1 base, with 14 bases sitting between them. The CDR3 is 13 amino acids. In nucleotides, the CDR3 is TGTGCCTCCAAGGGAGGGACGAACACTGAAGCTTTCTTT. It specifies CASKGGTNTEAFF.

Only a few counts were recorded for this clone. The rearrangement links TRBV7-2 to TRBJ1-6; D possibly corresponds to TRBD1 (6 bases). Trimming took 5 bases from V and 9 from J, leaving 11 bases between them. Germline CDR1 is SGHTA and CDR2 is FQGNSA. The CDR3 runs to 13 residues. CDR3 sequence: CASSPSRGSPLHF. The DNA of the CDR3 is TGTGCCAGCAGCCCAAGCAGGGGTTCACCCCTCCACTTT.

The chain joins TRBV7-8 to TRBJ2-1, with D unclear. V was trimmed by 4 bases and J by 6 bases, leaving 13 bases between them. From germline, CDR1 is SGHVS and CDR2 FQNEAQ. This CDR3 is built from 14 residues. In DNA, the CDR3 is TGTGCCAGCAGCTCCCACACCCTCGGCAATGAGCAGTTCTTC. Its protein is CASSSHTLGNEQFF.

The count of this clone is one. J is TRBJ2-7 and V is TRBV30; D uncertain. The V end was cut by 0 bases, the J end by 2 bases, with 8 bases between. This CDR3 has 13 amino acids. Germline CDR1 is GTSNPN and CDR2 is SVGIG (reference sequence). CDR3 in DNA: TGTGCCTGGAGTGTGAACGCAGCCTACGAGCAGTACTTC. Translated: CAWSVNAAYEQYF.